These 8 T cell receptor beta chains were all obtained from the same sample, sequenced in a study of response to subunit inactivated influenza vaccine. MiXCR was run by TCRdb on the RT-PCR reads, yielding one entry per CDR3 protein. The sample holds more than 450,000 distinct CDR3 sequences, about 10% seen once. This sample was also put to use in a study of T cells expressing NK-cell markers. As that report states: 5'RACE template switching with UMIs produced the TCR beta cDNA.

Here the sequenced sample was PBMCs from blood, taken on the day of vaccination. Receptors were obtained from a man aged 45 to 65 who received an inactivated influenza vaccine.

The V gene is TRBV5-5, the J gene TRBJ2-7; maybe TRBD1 (5 bases). Trimming removed 0 bases at V and 0 bases at J, with 7 bases between. This CDR3 has 14 residues. In germline, CDR1 is SGHKS, CDR2 YYEKEE (reference sequence). Written as DNA, the CDR3 is TGTGCCAGCAGCTTGGCCAGGGCCTCCTACGAGCAGTACTTC. Translated: CASSLARASYEQYF.

This clonotype was seen at least ten times. The V call is TRBV6-2 or TRBV6-3, the J call TRBJ2-1; D is unclear. The CDR3 spans 11 residues. The germline CDR1 and CDR2 sequences are MNHEY and SVGEGT. Trimming took 0 bases from V and 8 from J, leaving 2 bases between them. The CDR3 DNA is TGTGCCAGCAGTTACTCGTATGAGCAGTTCTTC. As protein: CASSYSYEQFF.

The V and J genes are TRBV6-2 or TRBV6-3 and TRBJ2-1; TRBD2 matches 14 bases. In germline, CDR1 is MNHEY, CDR2 SVGEGT. With V trimmed by 5 bases and J by 9 bases, 6 bases remained unmatched. The CDR3 covers 15 residues. CDR3 bases: TGTGCCAGCAGTAACAGACTAGCGGGAGGGGGTGAGCAGTTCTTC. It yields the protein CASSNRLAGGGEQFF.

A word on this clonotype: Sequence at one end of the junction differs from germline and may be a read error. J is TRBJ2-3 and V is TRBV7-2, with D possibly matching TRBD2 (5 bases). The CDR3 covers 15 residues. Germline assignment: CDR1 SGHTA and CDR2 FQGNSA. For the CDR3, the DNA is TGTGCCAGCAGCACCCGGACTTTTAGCACAGATACGCCGTATTTT. It translates to CASSTRTFSTDTPYF.

The rearrangement links TRBV4-3 to TRBJ2-7, with D possibly TRBD2 on 6 matching bases. Germline V gene data show CDR1 as LGHNA and CDR2 as YSLEER. The CDR3 length is 14 residues. V was trimmed by 5 bases and J by 3 bases, leaving 14 bases between them. In DNA, the CDR3 is TGCGCCAGCAGCGCTCGGGTAGCGGACTACGAGCAGTACTTC. It encodes CASSARVADYEQYF.

The chain links TRBV5-1 to TRBJ2-3; 9 bases agree with TRBD2. The CDR3 covers 17 residues. Germline V gene sequence: CDR1 SGHRS, CDR2 YFSETQ. J lost 6 bases, V lost 3 bases, and 14 bases had no gene match. The CDR3: CASSWGMERGARDTQYF. The CDR3 DNA is TGCGCCAGCAGCTGGGGTATGGAGCGGGGGGCGAGGGATACGCAGTATTTT.

This chain links TRBV20-1 with TRBJ2-3; 8 bases align to TRBD2. Germline values: CDR1 DFQATT, CDR2 SNEGSKA (reference sequence). CDR3 length: 15 amino acids. With 6 bases clipped from V and 2 bases from J, the junction kept 10 bases outside the gene matches. For the CDR3, the DNA is TGCAGTGCAAAACTAGCGGCAGGAAACACAGATACGCAGTATTTT. Amino acids: CSAKLAAGNTDTQYF.

This clonotype was observed a handful of times. The V and J genes are TRBV6-2 or TRBV6-3 and TRBJ2-1; 7 bases fit TRBD2. CDR3 length equals 18 residues. Germline V gives CDR1 MNHEY, CDR2 SVGEGT. The trim removed 2 bases at V and 3 bases at J, leaving 13 bases unmatched. CDR3 region: CASSYELAGGYLYNEQFF. The DNA of the CDR3 is TGTGCCAGCAGTTACGAATTAGCCGGGGGGTACCTCTACAATGAGCAGTTCTTC.